This TCR beta chain was sequenced for a study of blood T cell repertoires in COVID-19. Study-level background: Samples taken during acute and convalescent COVID-19 were collected in the United States, Italy and Spain. PBMCs, B-cell-depleted T cells, or T cells provided the cDNA or gDNA that made up the material.

TCRdb keeps only in-frame clones here, not all; method: immunoSEQ multiplex PCR. The table records fewer than 350,000 clones, about 87% of them present only once. Deletions cut 0 bases from V and 9 bases from J, with 9 bases between. Germline V gene sequence: CDR1 LGHNA, CDR2 YNFKEQ. The CDR3 covers 14 residues. V is TRBV4-2 and J is TRBJ1-6; no firm D call. The material sequenced was peripheral blood. The source of this sequence is a woman between 45 and 60 years old who had recovered from COVID-19. The CDR3 sequence is CASSQDGPVSPLHF. The CDR3 nucleotides read TGTGCCAGCAGCCAAGATGGGCCAGTTTCACCCCTCCACTTT.